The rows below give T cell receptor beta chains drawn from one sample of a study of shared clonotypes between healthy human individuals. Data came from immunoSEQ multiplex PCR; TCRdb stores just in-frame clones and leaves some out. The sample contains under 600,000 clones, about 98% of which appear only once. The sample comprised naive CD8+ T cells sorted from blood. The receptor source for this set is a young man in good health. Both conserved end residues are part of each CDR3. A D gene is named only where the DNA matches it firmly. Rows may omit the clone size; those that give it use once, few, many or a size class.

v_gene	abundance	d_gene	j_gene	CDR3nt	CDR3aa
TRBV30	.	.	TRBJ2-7	TGTGCCTGGAAGGGATGGACCCGAGCGGGCTATCACTACGAGCAGTACTTC	CAWKGWTRAGYHYEQYF
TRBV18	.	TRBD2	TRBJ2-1	TGTGCCAGCTCACCCACGACTAGCGGGAGGGCCCGGGAGCAGTTCTTC	CASSPTTSGRAREQFF
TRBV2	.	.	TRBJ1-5	TGTGCCAGCAGTGATCATCAGCCCCAGCATTTT	CASSDHQPQHF
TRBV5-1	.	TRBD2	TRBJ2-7	TGCGCCAGCAGTCAACCGGGACTAGCGGCGGGCGAGCAGTACTTC	CASSQPGLAAGEQYF
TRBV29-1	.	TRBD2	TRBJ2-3	TGCAGCGTTGAGGGCCCTAGCGGGAGTACAGATACGCAGTATTTT	CSVEGPSGSTDTQYF
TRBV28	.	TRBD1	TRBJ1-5	TGTGCCAGCACCATCGACAGGGCCTCAAATCAGCCCCAGCATTTT	CASTIDRASNQPQHF
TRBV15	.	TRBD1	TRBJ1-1	TGTGCCACCAGCAGAGACAGGGGGCACGGAACTGAAGCTTTCTTT	CATSRDRGHGTEAFF
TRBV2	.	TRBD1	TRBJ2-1	TGTGCCAGCAGCTCCGGGACAGAGGTGGTCGATGAGCAGTTCTTC	CASSSGTEVVDEQFF
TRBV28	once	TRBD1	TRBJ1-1	TGTGCCAGCAGTCCTCCGGGACAGGGGAACACTGAAGCTTTCTTT	CASSPPGQGNTEAFF
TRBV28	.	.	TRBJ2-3	TGTGCCAGCAGTCCCGGGACACATAGCACAGATACGCAGTATTTT	CASSPGTHSTDTQYF
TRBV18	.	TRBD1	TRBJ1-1	TGTGCCAGCTCACCACAGGACAGGAAAGGGAACACTGAAGCTTTCTTT	CASSPQDRKGNTEAFF
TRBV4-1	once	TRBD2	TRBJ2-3	TGCGCCAGCAGCTCTATCGGGCTAGCGGGAGGGCCAAATACGCAGTATTTT	CASSSIGLAGGPNTQYF
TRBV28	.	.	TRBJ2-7	TGTGCCAGCAGTTTACGGGGAGACGAGCAGTACTTC	CASSLRGDEQYF
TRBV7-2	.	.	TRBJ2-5	TGTGCCAGCAGCTTAGTTTGGCCACAACAAGAGACCCAGTACTTC	CASSLVWPQQETQYF
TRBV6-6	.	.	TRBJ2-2	TGTGCCAGCAGTTACTCGAGACCGAACACCGGGGAGCTGTTTTTT	CASSYSRPNTGELFF
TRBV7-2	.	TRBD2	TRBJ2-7	TGTGCCAGCAGCTTTTTTATAAGCGGGAGCGGCTACGAGCAGTACTTC	CASSFFISGSGYEQYF
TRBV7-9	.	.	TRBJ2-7	TGTGCCAGCAGCAGCCCATGGGATCCAAACGGGGGTTCCTACGAGCAGTACTTC	CASSSPWDPNGGSYEQYF
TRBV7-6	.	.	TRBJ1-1	TGTGCCAGCAGCTTAGCTATGAACACTGAAGCTTTCTTT	CASSLAMNTEAFF
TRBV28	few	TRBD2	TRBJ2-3	TGTGCCAGCAGTTTGACTAGCGGTTCCACAGATACGCAGTATTTT	CASSLTSGSTDTQYF
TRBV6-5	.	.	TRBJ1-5	TGTGCCAGCAGTTACAGTGGGTACAGCGGTCAGCCCCAGCATTTT	CASSYSGYSGQPQHF
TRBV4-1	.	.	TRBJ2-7	TGCGCCAGCAGCCAAGATCCGGGGAGCGGCGTCTACGAGCAGTACTTC	CASSQDPGSGVYEQYF
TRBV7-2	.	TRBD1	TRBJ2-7	TGTGCCAGCAGCACAGGGGGATTCTCCTACGAGCAGTACTTC	CASSTGGFSYEQYF
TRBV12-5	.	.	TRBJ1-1	TGTGCTAGTGGTTTGGTAATGCGGGACCCAGAACAACGCACTGAAGCTTTCTTT	CASGLVMRDPEQRTEAFF
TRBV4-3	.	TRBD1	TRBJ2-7	TGCGCCAGCAGCCAAGATACGGGGACAGGGGGCTACGAGCAGTACTTC	CASSQDTGTGGYEQYF
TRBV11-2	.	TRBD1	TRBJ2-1	TGTGCCAGCAGCCCCACACGGACAGGGGTCAATGAGCAGTTCTTC	CASSPTRTGVNEQFF
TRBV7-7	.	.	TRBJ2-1	TGTGCCAGCACCCCAGGGGGGGTCAATGAGCAGTTCTTC	CASTPGGVNEQFF
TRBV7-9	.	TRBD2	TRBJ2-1	TGTGCCAGCAGCTTAGCGCTAGCGGGATATGAGCAGTTCTTC	CASSLALAGYEQFF
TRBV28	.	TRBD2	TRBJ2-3	TGTGCCAGCAGTTATGGGAAATCGGGGAGGGGCTGGACAGATACGCAGTATTTT	CASSYGKSGRGWTDTQYF
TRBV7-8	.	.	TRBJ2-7	TGTGCCAGCAGCGAGGGCGGTTTCACCTACGAGCAGTACTTC	CASSEGGFTYEQYF
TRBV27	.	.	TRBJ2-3	TGTGCCAGCAGTCCCGTGGGGGGTAGAACAGATACGCAGTATTTT	CASSPVGGRTDTQYF
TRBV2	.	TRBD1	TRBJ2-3	TGTGCCAGCAGTGAAGGGACAGGAAGCACAGATACGCAGTATTTT	CASSEGTGSTDTQYF
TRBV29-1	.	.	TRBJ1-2	TGCAGCGTTGAAGTCAGGGTCTATGGCTACACCTTC	CSVEVRVYGYTF
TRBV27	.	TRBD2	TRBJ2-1	TGTGCCAGCAGTCCCGGGACTAGCGCCCCGAGTGATGAGCAGTTCTTC	CASSPGTSAPSDEQFF
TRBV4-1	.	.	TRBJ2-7	TGCGCCAGCAGCCAAGAGGGGGGGCTGGGCGAGCAGTACTTC	CASSQEGGLGEQYF
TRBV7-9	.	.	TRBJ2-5	TGTGCCAGCAGCTTCAGGGAGGAGGAGACCCAGTACTTC	CASSFREEETQYF
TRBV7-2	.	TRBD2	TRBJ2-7	TGTGCCAGCAGCCCCAGGACTAGCGGGTACGAGCAGTACTTC	CASSPRTSGYEQYF
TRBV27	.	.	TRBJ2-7	TGTGCCAGCAGCCAACCATCGCCCCCCTACGAGCAGTACTTC	CASSQPSPPYEQYF
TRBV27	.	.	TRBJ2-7	TGTGCCACCTCAACAGGGCTAGCCGAGCAGTACTTC	CATSTGLAEQYF
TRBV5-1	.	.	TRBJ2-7	TGCGCCAGCAGCCCTCGGACGGAGTGGTGGTACGAGCAGTACTTC	CASSPRTEWWYEQYF
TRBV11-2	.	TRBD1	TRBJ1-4	TGTGCCAGCAGCTTACGGCCCTTCGACAGGGGGGATGAAAAACTGTTTTTT	CASSLRPFDRGDEKLFF
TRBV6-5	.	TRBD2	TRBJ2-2	TGTGCCAGCAGTTACTCTGGACTAGCGGGAGCCGGGGAGCTGTTTTTT	CASSYSGLAGAGELFF
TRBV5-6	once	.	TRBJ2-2	TGTGCCAGCAGCTATGCGAACACCGGGGAGCTGTTTTTT	CASSYANTGELFF
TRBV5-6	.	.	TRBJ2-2	TGTGCCAGCAGCTTTGCCGGGGAGCTGTTTTTT	CASSFAGELFF
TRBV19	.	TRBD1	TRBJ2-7	TGTGCCAGTAGTGGTGGGACAGGGGGCTCCTACGAGCAGTACTTC	CASSGGTGGSYEQYF
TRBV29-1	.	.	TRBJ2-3	TGCAGCGTTGAAGGGGCCCAAACGGGCTCTAGCACAGATACGCAGTATTTT	CSVEGAQTGSSTDTQYF
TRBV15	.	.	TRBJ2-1	TGTGCCACCAGCAGTGGCGTTTATGAGCAGTTCTTC	CATSSGVYEQFF
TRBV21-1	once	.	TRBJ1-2	TGTGCCACCTCAGGGGTACCCTATGGCTACACCTTC	CATSGVPYGYTF
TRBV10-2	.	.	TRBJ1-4	TGCGCCAGCAGTGAGTCATTAATAGACATGGCGGTAATAGGTGAAAAACTGTTTTTT	CASSESLIDMAVIGEKLFF
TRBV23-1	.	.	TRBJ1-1	TGCGCCAGCAGCCATCAAACAGGTTGGGTCACTGAAGCTTTCTTT	CASSHQTGWVTEAFF
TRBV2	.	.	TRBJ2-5	TGTGCCAGCAGTCCCAGGCCCCAGTACTTC	CASSPRPQYF
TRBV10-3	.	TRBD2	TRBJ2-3	TGTGCCATCAGTGAGAGTCCAGCGGGAGACACAGATACGCAGTATTTT	CAISESPAGDTDTQYF
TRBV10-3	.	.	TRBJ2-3	TGTGCCATCACGGGGGAGCCAGATACGCAGTATTTT	CAITGEPDTQYF
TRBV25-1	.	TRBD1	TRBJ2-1	TGTGCCAGCAGTGGGGACAGGGGATACAATGAGCAGTTCTTC	CASSGDRGYNEQFF
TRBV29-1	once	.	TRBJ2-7	TGCAGCGTTGTATCAGCGCGGAGCTCCTACGAGCAGTACTTC	CSVVSARSSYEQYF
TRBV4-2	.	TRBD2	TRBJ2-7	TGTGCCAGCAGCCCTAGCGGGAGCCCCCCGAACGAGCAGTACTTC	CASSPSGSPPNEQYF
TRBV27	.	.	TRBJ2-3	TGTGCCAGCAGTTTAAACCCAGCCACGGATACGCAGTATTTT	CASSLNPATDTQYF
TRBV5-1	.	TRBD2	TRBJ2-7	TGCGCCAGCAGCTTGGGACTAGCGGAATACGAGCAGTACTTC	CASSLGLAEYEQYF